Listed below are T cell receptor beta chains from one sample, sequenced in a study of shared clonotypes between healthy human individuals. Only in-frame clones appear in the TCRdb table, and some are missing; sequencing was by immunoSEQ multiplex PCR. The table shows 550,000 to 750,000 clones, with roughly nine tenths occurring only once. Sequenced material: naive CD8+ T cells sorted from blood. All receptors derive from a man aged 25 to 40 in good health. The CDR3 runs from the conserved cysteine through the conserved F or W. D genes are given only for firm matches. Where a row states a size, it is once, few, many or the class of an expanded clone; other rows omit it.

j_call: TRBJ2-3; clone_size: -; d_call: -; v_call: TRBV6-5; cdr3_nt: TGTGCCAGCAGTGGGGGGTCAGATACGCAGTATTTT; cdr3_aa: CASSGGSDTQYF
j_call: TRBJ2-7; clone_size: -; d_call: -; v_call: TRBV11-2; cdr3_nt: TGTGCCAGCAGTCTCAGCGGGTTTGACTACGAGCAGTACTTC; cdr3_aa: CASSLSGFDYEQYF
j_call: TRBJ2-1; clone_size: -; d_call: TRBD2; v_call: TRBV5-6; cdr3_nt: TGTGCCAGCAGCCTAACTGAGGGGACTAGCACGTTCTTC; cdr3_aa: CASSLTEGTSTFF
j_call: TRBJ2-2; clone_size: -; d_call: -; v_call: TRBV19; cdr3_nt: TGTGCCAGTCGACTCGCCGGGGAGCTGTTTTTT; cdr3_aa: CASRLAGELFF
j_call: TRBJ2-7; clone_size: -; d_call: TRBD2; v_call: TRBV27; cdr3_nt: TGTGCCAGCAGTTCCCCGGGACTAGGGACCGGGCAGCACTTC; cdr3_aa: CASSSPGLGTGQHF
j_call: TRBJ2-7; clone_size: -; d_call: -; v_call: TRBV5-1; cdr3_nt: TGCGCCAGCAGCTCGGACCCGACCTACGAGCAGTACTTC; cdr3_aa: CASSSDPTYEQYF
j_call: TRBJ2-2; clone_size: -; d_call: -; v_call: TRBV11-2; cdr3_nt: TGTGCCAGCAGTTATATGCCGCACCTCCTGGACACCGGGGAGCTGTTTTTT; cdr3_aa: CASSYMPHLLDTGELFF
j_call: TRBJ2-2; clone_size: -; d_call: -; v_call: TRBV12-5; cdr3_nt: TGTGCTAGTGGTTTCCGACAGGACCGGCCCGAGAACACCGGGGAGCTGTTTTTT; cdr3_aa: CASGFRQDRPENTGELFF
j_call: TRBJ1-3; clone_size: few; d_call: -; v_call: TRBV5-8; cdr3_nt: TGTGCCAGCAGCGGAGAACCTGGAAACACCATATATTTT; cdr3_aa: CASSGEPGNTIYF
j_call: TRBJ2-1; clone_size: -; d_call: TRBD2; v_call: TRBV27; cdr3_nt: TGTGCCAGCAGTTTCGCCGGGACTAGCTTTTACAATGAGCAGTTCTTC; cdr3_aa: CASSFAGTSFYNEQFF
j_call: TRBJ1-2; clone_size: -; d_call: -; v_call: TRBV7-2; cdr3_nt: TGTGCCAGCAGCTTAGGGAGCCGGCCCCTCGGGAATTTTGGGTACACCTTC; cdr3_aa: CASSLGSRPLGNFGYTF
j_call: TRBJ2-2; clone_size: -; d_call: -; v_call: TRBV6-1; cdr3_nt: TGTGCCAGCACTTCTTCGTATACCGGGGAGCTGTTTTTT; cdr3_aa: CASTSSYTGELFF
j_call: TRBJ2-7; clone_size: -; d_call: TRBD2; v_call: TRBV25-1; cdr3_nt: TGTGCCAGCAGTCCCATTCTAACTAGCGGGTTGGCCGAGCAGTACTTC; cdr3_aa: CASSPILTSGLAEQYF
j_call: TRBJ2-1; clone_size: -; d_call: -; v_call: TRBV10-1; cdr3_nt: TGCGCCAGCAGTGAGTGGCAGGGATGGTACAATGAGCAGTTCTTC; cdr3_aa: CASSEWQGWYNEQFF
j_call: TRBJ2-7; clone_size: -; d_call: TRBD2; v_call: TRBV18; cdr3_nt: TGTGCCAGCTCACGCCCCGGGGGGGGGCCAAGCTCCTACGAGCAGTACTTC; cdr3_aa: CASSRPGGGPSSYEQYF
j_call: TRBJ1-1; clone_size: -; d_call: -; v_call: TRBV6-1; cdr3_nt: TGTGCCAGCAGCCAAACTAACAGTCGGAACACTGAAGCTTTCTTT; cdr3_aa: CASSQTNSRNTEAFF
j_call: TRBJ1-1; clone_size: -; d_call: -; v_call: TRBV7-9; cdr3_nt: TGTGCCAGCAGCCAGGATGTCACTGAAGCTTTCTTT; cdr3_aa: CASSQDVTEAFF
j_call: TRBJ2-7; clone_size: -; d_call: TRBD2; v_call: TRBV27; cdr3_nt: TGTGCCAGCATGGGACTAGCGCACATGGAGGGATACGAGCAGTACTTC; cdr3_aa: CASMGLAHMEGYEQYF
j_call: TRBJ2-7; clone_size: -; d_call: -; v_call: TRBV7-3; cdr3_nt: TGTGCCAGCAGCCCTCCGGACAGCTACGAGCAGTACTTC; cdr3_aa: CASSPPDSYEQYF
j_call: TRBJ1-5; clone_size: -; d_call: TRBD1; v_call: TRBV11-2; cdr3_nt: TGTGCCAGCAGCTCGGGACAGGGGGTTCAGCCCCAGCATTTT; cdr3_aa: CASSSGQGVQPQHF
j_call: TRBJ2-1; clone_size: -; d_call: TRBD1; v_call: TRBV28; cdr3_nt: TGTGCCAGCAGTTTTGGACAGGGGGCTTACAATGAGCAGTTCTTC; cdr3_aa: CASSFGQGAYNEQFF
j_call: TRBJ2-5; clone_size: few; d_call: TRBD2; v_call: TRBV11-2; cdr3_nt: TGTGCCAGCAGCTCAGAAGGACTAGCGGGAGTAGAGACCCAGTACTTC; cdr3_aa: CASSSEGLAGVETQYF
j_call: TRBJ2-2; clone_size: -; d_call: -; v_call: TRBV6-5; cdr3_nt: TGTGCCAGCAGTTACACCCCCGGCACCGGGGAGCTGTTTTTT; cdr3_aa: CASSYTPGTGELFF
j_call: TRBJ2-1; clone_size: -; d_call: -; v_call: TRBV27; cdr3_nt: TGTGCCAGCAGTTTGGACCCAAGAGTCTTC; cdr3_aa: CASSLDPRVF
j_call: TRBJ2-1; clone_size: -; d_call: TRBD2; v_call: TRBV7-2; cdr3_nt: TGTGCCAGCAGCCCGGGACTAGAGGGTGAGCAGTTCTTC; cdr3_aa: CASSPGLEGEQFF
j_call: TRBJ2-7; clone_size: -; d_call: TRBD2; v_call: TRBV7-9; cdr3_nt: TGTGCCAGCAGCTTCGGACTAGCGGACCCCCTTTCCTACGAGCAGTACTTC; cdr3_aa: CASSFGLADPLSYEQYF
j_call: TRBJ2-1; clone_size: -; d_call: TRBD1; v_call: TRBV7-9; cdr3_nt: TGTGCCAGCAGCTTGTCCGGGACAGGGGGCAATGAGCAGTTCTTC; cdr3_aa: CASSLSGTGGNEQFF
j_call: TRBJ2-1; clone_size: -; d_call: TRBD1; v_call: TRBV27; cdr3_nt: TGTGCCAGCAGTCTCTGGACAGGGCGGAATGAGCAGTTCTTC; cdr3_aa: CASSLWTGRNEQFF
j_call: TRBJ2-1; clone_size: -; d_call: -; v_call: TRBV27; cdr3_nt: TGTGCCAGCAGCGCTGGGACGGAAGCCTACAATGAGCAGTTCTTC; cdr3_aa: CASSAGTEAYNEQFF
j_call: TRBJ2-1; clone_size: -; d_call: TRBD2; v_call: TRBV11-1; cdr3_nt: TGTGCCAGCAGCCACGGGCGCGGGGGGGGTTCTGAGCAGTTCTTC; cdr3_aa: CASSHGRGGGSEQFF
j_call: TRBJ2-7; clone_size: -; d_call: TRBD1; v_call: TRBV29-1; cdr3_nt: TGCAGCGAGCTTGGACAGGGGGCTTTGAACGAGCAGTACTTC; cdr3_aa: CSELGQGALNEQYF
j_call: TRBJ2-7; clone_size: once; d_call: -; v_call: TRBV5-8; cdr3_nt: TGTGCCAGCAGCTTGGTTGGGCAGGGCTACGAGCAGTACTTC; cdr3_aa: CASSLVGQGYEQYF
j_call: TRBJ1-2; clone_size: -; d_call: -; v_call: TRBV7-9; cdr3_nt: TGTGCCAGCAGCTTAGGATCGACAAGGGGAATCCTCTATGGCTACACCTTC; cdr3_aa: CASSLGSTRGILYGYTF
j_call: TRBJ1-5; clone_size: -; d_call: TRBD1; v_call: TRBV2; cdr3_nt: TGTGCCAGCAGTCCCCCAGACATGACAGGGGGCGATCAGCCCCAGCATTTT; cdr3_aa: CASSPPDMTGGDQPQHF
j_call: TRBJ2-1; clone_size: -; d_call: -; v_call: TRBV7-2; cdr3_nt: TGTGCCAGCAGCTTAGTGGACACCTCCTACAATGAGCAGTTCTTC; cdr3_aa: CASSLVDTSYNEQFF
j_call: TRBJ2-5; clone_size: -; d_call: TRBD2; v_call: TRBV18; cdr3_nt: TGTGCCAGCTCCCCCGGGCTAGCGGGGCAAGAGACCCAGTACTTC; cdr3_aa: CASSPGLAGQETQYF
j_call: TRBJ1-1; clone_size: -; d_call: TRBD1; v_call: TRBV2; cdr3_nt: TGTGCCAGCTCCTCAGGGACAGGGAACACTGAAGCTTTCTTT; cdr3_aa: CASSSGTGNTEAFF
j_call: TRBJ2-3; clone_size: -; d_call: TRBD2; v_call: TRBV10-3; cdr3_nt: TGTGCCATCAGTGAGGCCGGGACTAGCGGGAGGGCCCGAGATACGCAGTATTTT; cdr3_aa: CAISEAGTSGRARDTQYF
j_call: TRBJ1-5; clone_size: -; d_call: -; v_call: TRBV6-1; cdr3_nt: TGTGCCAGCAGTGATACGGGTTTACGCCAGCCCCAGCATTTT; cdr3_aa: CASSDTGLRQPQHF
j_call: TRBJ1-6; clone_size: -; d_call: -; v_call: TRBV15; cdr3_nt: TGTGCCACCAGCAGAGATCGCATCTTAGGAGGGGCGGATAATTCACCCCTCCACTTT; cdr3_aa: CATSRDRILGGADNSPLHF
j_call: TRBJ2-1; clone_size: -; d_call: TRBD2; v_call: TRBV27; cdr3_nt: TGTGCCAGCAGTCCGCTAAGCGGGAGATCCTACAATGAGCAGTTCTTC; cdr3_aa: CASSPLSGRSYNEQFF
j_call: TRBJ2-1; clone_size: -; d_call: TRBD2; v_call: TRBV4-1; cdr3_nt: TGCGCCAGCAGCCACAGACCCCAGGTCCGGGGGGACAATGAGCAGTTCTTC; cdr3_aa: CASSHRPQVRGDNEQFF
j_call: TRBJ2-1; clone_size: -; d_call: -; v_call: TRBV9; cdr3_nt: TGTGCCAGCAGCGTAGCCCAGGGTGAGCAGTTCTTC; cdr3_aa: CASSVAQGEQFF
j_call: TRBJ2-1; clone_size: -; d_call: TRBD2; v_call: TRBV2; cdr3_nt: TGTGCCAGCAGTGGACCGGGACTAGCGGGAGATTTACTACCCAATGAGCAGTTCTTC; cdr3_aa: CASSGPGLAGDLLPNEQFF
j_call: TRBJ2-1; clone_size: many; d_call: -; v_call: TRBV19; cdr3_nt: TGTGCCAGTAGTGCAACCCGTGGGTGGGGATCTTACAATGAGCAGTTCTTC; cdr3_aa: CASSATRGWGSYNEQFF
j_call: TRBJ2-1; clone_size: -; d_call: TRBD2; v_call: TRBV4-1; cdr3_nt: TGCGCCAGCAGCCAAGATAGGGAGTGGACTAGCGGGGGGACATACAATGAGCAGTTCTTC; cdr3_aa: CASSQDREWTSGGTYNEQFF
j_call: TRBJ1-1; clone_size: -; d_call: -; v_call: TRBV5-1; cdr3_nt: TGCGCCAGCAGCTTAAATGTGAACACTGAAGCTTTCTTT; cdr3_aa: CASSLNVNTEAFF
j_call: TRBJ1-4; clone_size: -; d_call: -; v_call: TRBV7-9; cdr3_nt: TGTGCCAGCAGCTTAGGGCCAACTCCTAATGAAAAACTGTTTTTT; cdr3_aa: CASSLGPTPNEKLFF
j_call: TRBJ1-3; clone_size: -; d_call: -; v_call: TRBV21-1; cdr3_nt: TGTGCCAGCAGCAAAGGGCAGGGGCCCTGGGCTGGAAACACCATATATTTT; cdr3_aa: CASSKGQGPWAGNTIYF
j_call: TRBJ1-1; clone_size: -; d_call: -; v_call: TRBV7-9; cdr3_nt: TGTGCCAGCAGCTCATGGGCGATGCGCATGAACACTGAAGCTTTCTTT; cdr3_aa: CASSSWAMRMNTEAFF
j_call: TRBJ2-3; clone_size: -; d_call: -; v_call: TRBV4-1; cdr3_nt: TGCGCCAGCAGCCAACTAGCGCCTAGCACAGATACGCAGTATTTT; cdr3_aa: CASSQLAPSTDTQYF
j_call: TRBJ2-7; clone_size: -; d_call: -; v_call: TRBV27; cdr3_nt: TGTGCCAGCAGTTTAATAGGTGGCGAGCAGTACTTC; cdr3_aa: CASSLIGGEQYF
j_call: TRBJ2-7; clone_size: -; d_call: TRBD1; v_call: TRBV2; cdr3_nt: TGTGCCAGCACCGGGACAGGACGCTACGAGCAGTACTTC; cdr3_aa: CASTGTGRYEQYF
j_call: TRBJ2-1; clone_size: -; d_call: -; v_call: TRBV27; cdr3_nt: TGTGCCAGCAGTTTACTAGCGCAAGATGAGCAGTTCTTC; cdr3_aa: CASSLLAQDEQFF
j_call: TRBJ2-5; clone_size: -; d_call: -; v_call: TRBV9; cdr3_nt: TGTGCCAGCAGCGTAGACCAGACCCGACAAGAGACCCAGTACTTC; cdr3_aa: CASSVDQTRQETQYF